Sequencing of this TCR beta chain was carried out in a study of shared clonotypes between healthy human individuals. Notes on the study in general: Relative to their counterparts shared across all four donors, non-shared clonotypes exhibited diminished generation probabilities. Clonotype sharing levels among donors were expected to vary with sequencing depth.

Turning to this clone: Its specificity is unknown.

V was clipped by 4 bases and J by 1 base; unmatched bases: 6. Germline loops: CDR1 ENHRY, CDR2 SYGVKD. The CDR3 length is 15 residues. Sorted-subset replicate PCR reactions contained approximately 190 ng DNA, corresponding to about 30,000 T cell genomes. Assay: immunoSEQ multiplex PCR; the TCRdb copy retains only in-frame clones and omits some. The profile covers about 2.4 million clones, with just over 90% appearing a single time and about 0.13% taken by the ten largest. The V call is TRBV10-3, the J call TRBJ2-7, with 8 nucleotides matching TRBD1. Sequencing used naive CD4+ T cells sorted from blood. As for subset: CD45RA+ positively selected. The TCR originated in a man aged 18 to 29 in good health. The CDR3, as DNA: TGTGCCATCAGTGCCGGGACAGGATCATCCTACGAGCAGTACTTC. Translation: CAISAGTGSSYEQYF.